This entry is about one TCR beta chain. The sample carries other DNA sequences with the same CDR3. V was clipped by 0 bases and J by 2 bases, with 9 bases between them. This CDR3 has 14 amino acids. Germline V gene sequence: CDR1 SGHRS, CDR2 YFSETQ. The source of the sample is a study of cytomegalovirus exposure and HLA in healthy donors. The wider study: Genotyping of some 390 donors showed that 80% to 90% belonged to the Caucasian-associated ancestry cluster.

With 60 Vbeta and 13 Jbeta primers, the PCR was carried out. The repertoire was sequenced with immunoSEQ multiplex PCR; TCRdb's copy has only in-frame clones and lacks some. The table lists 200,000 to 250,000 clones, about 78% of them singletons. The chain combines TRBV5-1 with TRBJ2-7; D is unresolved. The origin of this receptor is a woman under 40 in good health and CMV-seronegative. Sequenced: PBMCs. The CDR3 loop is CASSLGGSAYEQYF. The DNA of the CDR3 is TGCGCCAGCAGCTTGGGAGGATCGGCCTACGAGCAGTACTTC.